This entry concerns a single T cell receptor beta chain. Its target is unknown. Trimming cost V 0 bases and J 3 bases, with 4 bases left between them. The germline CDR1 and CDR2 sequences are SGHKS and YYEKEE (reference sequence). The CDR3 has 13 amino acids. Using quantitative 5'-RACE with molecular barcodes, the authors made TCR beta libraries. TCRdb fed the 5' RACE reads into MiXCR, producing one record per CDR3 protein. The table shows more than 650,000 distinct CDR3 sequences, with about 11% occurring only once. This sample was taken from a study of CD8 T cells in ankylosing spondylitis. General study points: A TCR beta motif of roughly 8 highly homologous variants seemed to mark ankylosing spondylitis blood.

V gene TRBV5-5 combines with J gene TRBJ2-4; D is unresolved. The sequenced sample was blood, either unsorted or a sorted T cell fraction (not recorded which). This TCR derives from a male donor with ankylosing spondylitis. The CDR3 DNA sequence: TGTGCCAGCAGCTTGGAGTACAAAAACATTCAGTACTTC. It encodes CASSLEYKNIQYF.